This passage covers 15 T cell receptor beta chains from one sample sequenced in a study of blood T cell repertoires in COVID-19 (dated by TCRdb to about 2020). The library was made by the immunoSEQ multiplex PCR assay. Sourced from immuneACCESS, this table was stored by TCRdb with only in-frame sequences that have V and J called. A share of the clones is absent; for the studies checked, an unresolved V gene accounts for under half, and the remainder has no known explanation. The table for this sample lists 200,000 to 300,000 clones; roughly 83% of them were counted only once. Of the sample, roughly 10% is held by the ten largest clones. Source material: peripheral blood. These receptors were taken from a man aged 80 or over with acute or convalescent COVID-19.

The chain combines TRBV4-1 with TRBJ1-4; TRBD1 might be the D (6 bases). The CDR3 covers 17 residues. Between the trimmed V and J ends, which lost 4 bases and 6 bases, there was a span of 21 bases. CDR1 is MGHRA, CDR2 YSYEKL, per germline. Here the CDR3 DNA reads TGCGCCAGCAGCCTCAGCCCTCCCGGGACAAGGGATGAAAAACTGTTTTTT. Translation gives CASSLSPPGTRDEKLFF.

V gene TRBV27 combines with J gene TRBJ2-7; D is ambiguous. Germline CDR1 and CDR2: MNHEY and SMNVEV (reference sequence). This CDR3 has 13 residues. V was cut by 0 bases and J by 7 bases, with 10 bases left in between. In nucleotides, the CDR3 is TGTGCCAGCAGTTTATCGACCATCGGGGAGCAGTACTTC. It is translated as CASSLSTIGEQYF.

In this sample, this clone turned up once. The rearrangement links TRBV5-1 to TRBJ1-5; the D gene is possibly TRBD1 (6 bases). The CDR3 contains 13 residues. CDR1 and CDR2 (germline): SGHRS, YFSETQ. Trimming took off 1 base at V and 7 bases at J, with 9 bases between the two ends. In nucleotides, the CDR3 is TGCGCCAGCAGCTTGACAGGGCTGCAGCCCCAGCATTTT. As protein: CASSLTGLQPQHF.

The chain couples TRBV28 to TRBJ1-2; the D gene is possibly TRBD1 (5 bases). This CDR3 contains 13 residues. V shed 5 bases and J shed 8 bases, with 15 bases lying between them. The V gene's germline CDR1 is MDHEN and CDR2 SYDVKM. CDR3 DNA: TGTGCCAGCAGTCCGCCCGGACAAGACGGCTACACCTTC. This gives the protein CASSPPGQDGYTF.

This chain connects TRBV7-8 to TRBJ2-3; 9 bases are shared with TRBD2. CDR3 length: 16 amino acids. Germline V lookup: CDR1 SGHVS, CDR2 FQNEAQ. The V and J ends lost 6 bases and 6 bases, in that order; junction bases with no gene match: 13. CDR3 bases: TGTGCCAGCAGGGGGAAGCGGGGGGCCCTACCGGATACGCAGTATTTT. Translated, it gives CASRGKRGALPDTQYF.

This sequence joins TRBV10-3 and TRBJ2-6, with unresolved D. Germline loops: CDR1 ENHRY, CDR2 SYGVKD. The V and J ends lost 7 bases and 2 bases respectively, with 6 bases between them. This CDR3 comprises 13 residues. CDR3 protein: CAITGTGANVLTF. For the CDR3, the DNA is TGTGCCATCACAGGAACTGGGGCCAACGTCCTGACTTTC.

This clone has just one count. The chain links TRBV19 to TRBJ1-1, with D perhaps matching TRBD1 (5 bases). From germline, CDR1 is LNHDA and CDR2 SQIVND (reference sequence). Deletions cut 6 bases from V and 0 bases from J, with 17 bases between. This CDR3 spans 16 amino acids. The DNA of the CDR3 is TGTGCCAGTAGACTCGATTGGGGCGTGGTGAACACTGAAGCTTTCTTT. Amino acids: CASRLDWGVVNTEAFF.

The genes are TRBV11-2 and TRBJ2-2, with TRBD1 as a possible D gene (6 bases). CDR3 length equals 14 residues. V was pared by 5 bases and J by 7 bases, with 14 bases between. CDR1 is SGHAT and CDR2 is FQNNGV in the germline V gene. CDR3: CASSLRGMVGELFF. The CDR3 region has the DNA TGTGCCAGCAGCCTCAGGGGAATGGTCGGGGAGCTGTTTTTT.

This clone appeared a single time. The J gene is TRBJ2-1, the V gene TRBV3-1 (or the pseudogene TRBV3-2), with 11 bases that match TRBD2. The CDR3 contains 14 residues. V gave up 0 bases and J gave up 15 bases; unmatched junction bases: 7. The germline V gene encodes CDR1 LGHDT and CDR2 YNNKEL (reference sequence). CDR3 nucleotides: TGTGCCAGCAGCCAAGATGCTAGCGGGAGGTCGCTGTTCTTC. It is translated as CASSQDASGRSLFF.

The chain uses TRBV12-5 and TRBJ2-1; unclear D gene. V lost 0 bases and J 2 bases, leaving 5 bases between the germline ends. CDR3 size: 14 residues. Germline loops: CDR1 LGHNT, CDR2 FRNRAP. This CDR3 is CASGLVTAYNEQFF. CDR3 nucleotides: TGTGCTAGTGGTTTGGTCACAGCCTACAATGAGCAGTTCTTC.

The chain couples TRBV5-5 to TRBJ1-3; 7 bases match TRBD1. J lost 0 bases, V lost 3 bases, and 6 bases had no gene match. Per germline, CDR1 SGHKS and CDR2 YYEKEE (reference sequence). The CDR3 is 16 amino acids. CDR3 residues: CASSSLSGGSGNTIYF. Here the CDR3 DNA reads TGTGCCAGCAGCTCCCTCTCAGGGGGCTCTGGAAACACCATATATTTT. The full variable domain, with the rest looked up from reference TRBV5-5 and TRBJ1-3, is DAGVTQSPTHLIKTRGQQVTLRCSPISGHKSVSWYQQVLGQGPQFIFQYYEKEERGRGNFPDRFSARQFPNYSSELNVNALLLGDSALYLCASSSLSGGSGNTIYFGEGSWLTVV.

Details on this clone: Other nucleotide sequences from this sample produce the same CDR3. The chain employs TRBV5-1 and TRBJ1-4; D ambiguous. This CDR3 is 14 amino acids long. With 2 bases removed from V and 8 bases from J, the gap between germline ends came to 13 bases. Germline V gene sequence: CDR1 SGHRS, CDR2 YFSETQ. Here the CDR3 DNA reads TGCGCCAGCAGCTTAGCGGCAGGCTCCGAAAAACTGTTTTTT. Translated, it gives CASSLAAGSEKLFF.

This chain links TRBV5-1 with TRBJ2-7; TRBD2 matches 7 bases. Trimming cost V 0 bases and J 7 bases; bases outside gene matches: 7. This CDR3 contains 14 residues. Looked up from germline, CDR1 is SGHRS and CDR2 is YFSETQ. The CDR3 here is CASSLGGTTSEQYF. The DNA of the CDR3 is TGCGCCAGCAGCTTGGGGGGGACTACCAGTGAGCAGTACTTC.

CDR3 DNA sequence: TGTGCCAGCAGTATGGTTCGGTGGGGCCCGGCTAATTCACCCCTCCACTTT. It specifies CASSMVRWGPANSPLHF. The chain carries TRBV28 and TRBJ1-6; perhaps TRBD1 as D (5 bases). CDR3 length: 17 residues. Trimming removed 5 bases from V and 6 bases from J, with 20 bases in between. In germline, CDR1 is MDHEN, CDR2 SYDVKM.

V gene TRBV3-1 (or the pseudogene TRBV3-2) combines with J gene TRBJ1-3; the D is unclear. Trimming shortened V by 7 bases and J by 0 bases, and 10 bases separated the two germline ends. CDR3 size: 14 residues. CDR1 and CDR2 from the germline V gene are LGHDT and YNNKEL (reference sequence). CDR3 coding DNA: TGTGCCAGCAACCCGCAGTCCTCTGGAAACACCATATATTTT. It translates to CASNPQSSGNTIYF.